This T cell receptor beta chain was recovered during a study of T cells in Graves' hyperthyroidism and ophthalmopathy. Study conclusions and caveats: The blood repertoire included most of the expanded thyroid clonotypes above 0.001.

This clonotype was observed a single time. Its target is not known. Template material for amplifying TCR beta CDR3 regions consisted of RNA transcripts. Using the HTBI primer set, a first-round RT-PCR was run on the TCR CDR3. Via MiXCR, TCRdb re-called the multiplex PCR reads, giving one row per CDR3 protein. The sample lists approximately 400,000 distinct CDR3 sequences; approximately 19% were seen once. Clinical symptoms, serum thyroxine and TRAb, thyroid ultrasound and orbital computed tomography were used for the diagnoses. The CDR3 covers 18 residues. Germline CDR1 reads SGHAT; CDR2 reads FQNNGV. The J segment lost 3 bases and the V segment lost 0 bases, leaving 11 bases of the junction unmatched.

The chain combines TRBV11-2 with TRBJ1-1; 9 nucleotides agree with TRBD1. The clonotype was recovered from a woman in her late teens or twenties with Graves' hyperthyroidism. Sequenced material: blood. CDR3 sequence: CASSLDKLNRGLYTEAFF. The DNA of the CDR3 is TGTGCCAGCAGCTTAGACAAATTAAACAGGGGGCTGTACACTGAAGCTTTCTTT.